This TCR beta chain was captured by sequencing in a study of response to subunit inactivated influenza vaccine. Points from the study as a whole: With each seasonal influenza vaccination, the authors suggested, few new T cells are recruited.

Germline V gives CDR1 SQVTM, CDR2 ANQGSEA. The CDR3 is made up of 12 amino acids. The V gene lost 6 bases and the J gene lost 0 bases, with 8 bases spanning the gap. Remarks on this clonotype: Its cognate antigen is unknown.

Each CDR3 protein gets one entry after TCRdb re-called the RT-PCR reads with MiXCR. The sample consists of fewer than 550,000 distinct CDR3 sequences, about 25% of them appearing once. The chain recombines TRBV29-1 with TRBJ1-1, with unresolved D. The specimen comprised CD4+ T cells sorted from PBMCs, sampled 5 days after vaccination. The TCR originated in a man aged 50-60 years who received an inactivated influenza vaccine. As DNA, the CDR3 is TGCAGCGTGAGCCAGATGAACACTGAAGCTTTCTTT. Its protein is CSVSQMNTEAFF.